The 13 T cell receptor beta chains below come from one sample, sequenced in a study of T cell responses to AZD1222 COVID-19 vaccine. TCRdb's table, derived via immunoSEQ multiplex PCR, lists solely in-frame clones and lacks some. The repertoire holds more than 250,000 clones, with 90% to 95% as singletons. The sequenced sample was peripheral blood, obtained on day 0 of AZD1222 vaccination. The receptors were sampled from an adult in good health.

This chain connects TRBV11-3 to TRBJ2-2; 8 bases align to TRBD2. The V and J ends lost 4 bases and 5 bases, in that order; junction bases with no gene match: 3. This CDR3 is built from 14 residues. In germline, CDR1 is SGHNT, CDR2 YENEEA. CDR3 amino acids: CASSYSGETGELFF. Here the CDR3 DNA reads TGTGCCAGCAGCTATAGCGGGGAAACCGGGGAGCTGTTTTTT.

The chain uses TRBV7-6 and TRBJ1-1; D is perhaps TRBD1 (5 bases). CDR3 length: 13 amino acids. Trimming shortened V by 2 bases and J by 5 bases, and 9 bases separated the two germline ends. CDR1 and CDR2 from the germline V gene are SGHVS and FNYEAQ. The CDR3 sequence: CASSLSGGTEAFF. The CDR3 region has the DNA TGTGCCAGCAGCTTATCGGGGGGGACTGAAGCTTTCTTT.

The rearrangement uses TRBV7-2 and TRBJ2-1; the match to TRBD2 covers 11 bases. Germline values: CDR1 SGHTA, CDR2 FQGNSA. V lost 4 bases to trimming and J lost 8 bases; unmatched junction nucleotides: 10. CDR3 size: 16 residues. The CDR3 region has the DNA TGTGCCAGCAGCTCCGGGACTAGCGGCCCAAGCGATGAGCAGTTCTTC. This sequence encodes CASSSGTSGPSDEQFF.

This rearrangement joins TRBV4-1 to TRBJ1-4; D gene ambiguous. Looked up from germline, CDR1 is MGHRA and CDR2 is YSYEKL. The CDR3 is 13 residues long. Trimming left V 0 bases short and J 14 bases short, with 13 bases between. The DNA of the CDR3 is TGCGCCAGCAGCCAAGAAAGGCTCGATAGGCTGTTTTTT. This gives the protein CASSQERLDRLFF.

This clone was seen a handful of times. Other DNA sequences in the same sample also yield this CDR3. The chain joins TRBV28 to TRBJ1-2, with a tentative D call TRBD1 (5 bases). CDR1 is MDHEN, CDR2 SYDVKM, per germline. V was shortened by 2 bases and J by 5 bases, with 9 bases between the two germline ends. The CDR3 is 13 residues long. The CDR3 sequence is CASSLGQGYGYTF. CDR3 DNA sequence: TGTGCCAGCAGTTTAGGCCAGGGATATGGCTACACCTTC.

This chain connects TRBV2 to TRBJ2-7; D is uncertain. The V gene lost 1 base and the J gene lost 2 bases, with 12 bases spanning the gap. Germline V gene sequence: CDR1 SNHLY, CDR2 FYNNEI. The CDR3 extends over 15 amino acids. The CDR3 region has the DNA TGTGCCAGCAGTGAAGGGGCAGCCGGACCCTACGAGCAGTACTTC. This codes for CASSEGAAGPYEQYF.

This clone was counted a single time. The gene calls are TRBV20-1 and TRBJ2-7; tentatively, D is TRBD1 (5 bases). Deletions cut 5 bases from V and 8 bases from J, with 13 bases between. The CDR3 loop spans 11 amino acids. Per germline, CDR1 DFQATT and CDR2 SNEGSKA (reference sequence). The CDR3 region has the DNA TGCAGTGCTGGATTCAGGGAAAAGCAGTACTTC. Its translation: CSAGFREKQYF.

The V call is TRBV19, the J call TRBJ2-1; 7 positions match TRBD2. Trimming removed 1 base from V and 7 bases from J; junction bases left unmatched: 10. CDR1 and CDR2 from the germline V gene are LNHDA and SQIVND (reference sequence). This CDR3 contains 16 residues. The CDR3 DNA is TGTGCCAGTAGTATAGGTGGGGCGGGAGCGGAAAATGAGCAGTTCTTC. It codes for CASSIGGAGAENEQFF.

The sample holds one count of this clone. J is TRBJ1-1 and V is TRBV7-9; D is ambiguous. The CDR3 covers 15 residues. Trimming cost V 6 bases and J 0 bases, with 14 bases left between them. Germline lookup yields CDR1 SEHNR and CDR2 FQNEAQ (reference sequence). CDR3 bases: TGTGCCAGCAGTTCAAGAAGGTGGATGAACACTGAAGCTTTCTTT. It translates to CASSSRRWMNTEAFF. Full variable domain (rest looked up from reference TRBV7-9 and TRBJ1-1): DTGVSQNPRHKITKRGQNVTFRCDPISEHNRLYWYRQTLGQGPEFLTYFQNEAQLEKSRLLSDRFSAERPKGSFSTLEIQRTEQGDSAMYLCASSSRRWMNTEAFFGQGTRLTVV.

The genes are TRBV5-6 and TRBJ2-1; the match to TRBD1 covers 7 bases. This CDR3 region has 16 residues. The germline V gene encodes CDR1 SGHDT and CDR2 YYEEEE. After removal of 3 bases from V and 2 bases from J, the junction contained 8 bases not matched to a gene. The CDR3 bases are TGTGCCAGCAGCTCCCGACAGGGAAGTACCTACAATGAGCAGTTCTTC. It yields the protein CASSSRQGSTYNEQFF.

The gene calls are TRBV10-2 and TRBJ2-2, with TRBD1 identical over 10 bases. Germline CDR1 WSHSY, CDR2 SAAADI. The CDR3 sequence is 17 residues long. With 3 bases clipped from V and 4 bases from J, the junction kept 8 bases outside the gene matches. The CDR3, as DNA: TGCGCCAGCAGTGAATCCGGGACAGGGGTCCCCACCGGGGAGCTGTTTTTT. The encoded protein is CASSESGTGVPTGELFF.

The genes are TRBV7-2 and TRBJ1-2; D perhaps matches TRBD1 (5 bases). Trimming cost V 1 base and J 4 bases, with 13 bases left between them. The CDR3 consists of 15 residues. Per germline, CDR1 SGHTA and CDR2 FQGNSA. CDR3 nucleotides: TGTGCCAGCAGCTTAGTGCAGGGCCCGGGCTATGGCTACACCTTC. Translated: CASSLVQGPGYGYTF.

The V gene is TRBV28, the J gene TRBJ2-1; TRBD2 matches 12 bases. The trim removed 10 bases at V and 6 bases at J, leaving 13 bases unmatched. The CDR3 has 16 residues. Germline V gene sequence: CDR1 MDHEN, CDR2 SYDVKM. CDR3 nucleotide sequence: TGTGCCACCTTCACTAGCGGGAGGCGGTGGCTCAATGAGCAGTTCTTC. Amino acids: CATFTSGRRWLNEQFF.